The clone carrying this TCR beta chain has ten or more counts. Its antigen is still unknown. The data belong to a study of T cell repertoires in cytomegalovirus infection. Study-level findings and limits: The study found HLA-C-restricted CMV-specific TCR beta clonotypes dominating the ex vivo response.

Trimming cost V 1 base and J 8 bases, with 8 bases left between them. Germline CDR1 reads ENHRY; CDR2 reads SYGVKD. This CDR3 spans 12 amino acids. TCRdb re-derived calls from the reads in MiXCR, one entry per CDR3 protein. Of 65,000 to 90,000 distinct CDR3 sequences listed, 3.7% were seen once; the top ten hold 4% to 5.5%. This receptor was taken from a human donor in good health (CMV status not recorded). Some clones in this sample may be carry-over from other donors' samples. The chain recombines TRBV10-3 with TRBJ1-1; no firm D call. Source material: PBMCs. The CDR3 here is CAISEFQEEAFF. The CDR3 DNA follows: TGTGCCATCAGTGAGTTCCAGGAGGAAGCTTTCTTT.